This TCR beta chain was recovered during a study of Ad26.COV2.S vaccination and SARS-CoV-2 variants. Study-wide background: The trial was COV1001 and the donor's arm was Ad26.COV2.S. Points from the study as a whole: TCR breadth and depth analyses may have underestimated total T cell responses. People who got the vaccine or the placebo had similar non-spike TCR breadth.

The germline V and J ends were trimmed by 6 bases and 4 bases, with 6 bases remaining between them. The CDR3 covers 11 residues. Indicated treatment: approximately 18 received Ad26.COV2.S at low or high dose, single or two shots; 5 received placebo; per-sample allocation not given. All samples were drawn on day 63, counting from the first vaccine or placebo injection. The sample came from a Boston adult aged 18-55 years. A remark on this clone: Its antigen is not known.

Data came from immunoSEQ multiplex PCR; TCRdb stores just in-frame clones and leaves some out. Counted here are about 280,000 clones, about 87% occurring once; the ten biggest clones make up about 3.5%. This receptor was obtained from a person aged 18-60 years who received the Ad26.COV2.S COVID-19 vaccine or a placebo. The starting material was peripheral blood, obtained in a trial of Ad26.COV2.S vaccine versus placebo. The chain combines TRBV12-3 or TRBV12-4 with TRBJ1-1; a possible D gene is TRBD1 (5 bases). The CDR3 region is CASSGGTEAFF. For the CDR3, the DNA is TGTGCCAGCAGCGGGGGCACTGAAGCTTTCTTT.